The TCR beta chain described here comes from a study of beta chain features in type 1 diabetes. The V end was cut by 7 bases, the J end by 0 bases, with 12 bases between. CDR3 length: 13 residues. CDR1 SQVTM and CDR2 ANQGSEA come from the germline V gene. Expressed TCRB transcripts got sequenced, as all isolated RNA was reverse transcribed. Generated by immunoSEQ multiplex PCR, the TCRdb table keeps only in-frame clones and is missing some. This table has fewer than 150,000 clones, less than 9% appearing once. This clonotype was obtained from a woman in her twenties or thirties in good health. The V call is TRBV29-1, the J call TRBJ1-1; TRBD1 is a possible D gene (6 bases). The sequenced sample consisted of central memory CD4+ T cells from blood. In nucleotides, the CDR3 is TGCAGCGCCCAAGGGACAATGAACACTGAAGCTTTCTTT. Translated: CSAQGTMNTEAFF.